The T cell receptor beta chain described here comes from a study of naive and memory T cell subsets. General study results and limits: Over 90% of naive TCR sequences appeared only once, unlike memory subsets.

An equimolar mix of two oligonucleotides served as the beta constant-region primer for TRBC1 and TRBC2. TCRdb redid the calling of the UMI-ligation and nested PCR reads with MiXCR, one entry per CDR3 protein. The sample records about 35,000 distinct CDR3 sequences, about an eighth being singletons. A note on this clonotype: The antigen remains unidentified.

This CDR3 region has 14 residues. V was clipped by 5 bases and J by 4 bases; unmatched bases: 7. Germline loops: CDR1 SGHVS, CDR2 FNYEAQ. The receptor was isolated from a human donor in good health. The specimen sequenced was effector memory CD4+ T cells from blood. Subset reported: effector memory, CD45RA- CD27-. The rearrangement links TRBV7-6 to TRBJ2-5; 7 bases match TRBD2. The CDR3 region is CASSQAGTGETQYF. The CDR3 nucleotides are TGTGCCAGCAGCCAAGCGGGAACCGGAGAGACCCAGTACTTC.